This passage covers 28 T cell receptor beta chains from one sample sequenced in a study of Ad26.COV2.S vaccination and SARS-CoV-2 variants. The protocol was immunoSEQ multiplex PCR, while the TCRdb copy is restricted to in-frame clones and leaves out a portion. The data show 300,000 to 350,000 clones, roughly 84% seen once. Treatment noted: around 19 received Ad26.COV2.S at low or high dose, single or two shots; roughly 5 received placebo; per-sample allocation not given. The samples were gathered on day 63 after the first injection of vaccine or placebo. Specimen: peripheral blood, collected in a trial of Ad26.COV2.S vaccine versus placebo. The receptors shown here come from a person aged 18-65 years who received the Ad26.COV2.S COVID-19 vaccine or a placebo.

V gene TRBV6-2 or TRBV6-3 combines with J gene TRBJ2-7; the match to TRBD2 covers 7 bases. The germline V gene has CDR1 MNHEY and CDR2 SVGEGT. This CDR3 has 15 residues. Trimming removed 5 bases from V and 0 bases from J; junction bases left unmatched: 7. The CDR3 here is CASSGSGAPSYEQYF. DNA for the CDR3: TGTGCCAGCAGTGGAAGCGGGGCGCCCTCCTACGAGCAGTACTTC.

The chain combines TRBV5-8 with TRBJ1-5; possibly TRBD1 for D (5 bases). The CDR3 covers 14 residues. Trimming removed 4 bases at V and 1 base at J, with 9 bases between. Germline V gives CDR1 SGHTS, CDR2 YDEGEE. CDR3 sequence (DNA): TGTGCCAGCAGCCAGGGAAAGAGCAATCAGCCCCAGCATTTT. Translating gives CASSQGKSNQPQHF. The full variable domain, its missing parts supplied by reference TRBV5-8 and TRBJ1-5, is EAGVTQSPTHLIKTRGQQATLRCSPISGHTSVYWYQQALGLGLQFLLWYDEGEERNRGNFPPRFSGRQFPNYSSELNVNALELEDSALYLCASSQGKSNQPQHFGDGTRLSIL.

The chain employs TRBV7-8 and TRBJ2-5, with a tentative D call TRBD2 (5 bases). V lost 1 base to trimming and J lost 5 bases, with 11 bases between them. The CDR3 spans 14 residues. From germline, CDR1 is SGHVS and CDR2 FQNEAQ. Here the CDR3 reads CASSLVEGAETQYF. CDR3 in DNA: TGTGCCAGCAGCTTAGTCGAGGGAGCGGAGACCCAGTACTTC.

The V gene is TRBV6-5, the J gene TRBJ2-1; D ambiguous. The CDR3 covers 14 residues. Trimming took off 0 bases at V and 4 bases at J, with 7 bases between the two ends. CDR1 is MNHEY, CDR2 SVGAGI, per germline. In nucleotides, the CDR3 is TGTGCCAGCAGTTACTCTGGGGTTTACAATGAGCAGTTCTTC. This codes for CASSYSGVYNEQFF.

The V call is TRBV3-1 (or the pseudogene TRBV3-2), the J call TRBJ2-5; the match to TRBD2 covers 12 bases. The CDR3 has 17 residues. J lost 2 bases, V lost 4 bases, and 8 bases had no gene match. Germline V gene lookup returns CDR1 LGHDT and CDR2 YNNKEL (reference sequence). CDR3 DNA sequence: TGTGCCAGCAGCCGGAAGCATGGACTAGCGGGGCAAGAGACCCAGTACTTC. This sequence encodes CASSRKHGLAGQETQYF.

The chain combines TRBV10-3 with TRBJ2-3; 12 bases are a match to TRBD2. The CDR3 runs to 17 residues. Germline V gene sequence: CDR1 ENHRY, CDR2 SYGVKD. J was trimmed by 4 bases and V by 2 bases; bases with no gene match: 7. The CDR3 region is CAISEGLLAGGPDTQYF. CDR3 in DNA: TGTGCCATCAGTGAGGGACTTCTAGCGGGGGGGCCAGATACGCAGTATTTT.

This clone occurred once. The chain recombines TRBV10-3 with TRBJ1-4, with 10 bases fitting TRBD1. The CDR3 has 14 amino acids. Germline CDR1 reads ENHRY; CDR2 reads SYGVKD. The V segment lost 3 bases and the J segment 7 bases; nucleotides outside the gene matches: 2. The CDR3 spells CAISEWDRGEKLFF. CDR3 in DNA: TGTGCCATCAGTGAATGGGACAGGGGTGAAAAACTGTTTTTT.

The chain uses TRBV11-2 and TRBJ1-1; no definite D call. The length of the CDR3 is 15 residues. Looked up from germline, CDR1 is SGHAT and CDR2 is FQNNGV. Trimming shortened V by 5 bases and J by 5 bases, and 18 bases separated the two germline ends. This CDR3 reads CASSLDRGKRTEAFF. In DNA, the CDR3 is TGTGCCAGCAGCCTGGATCGAGGGAAGCGGACTGAAGCTTTCTTT.

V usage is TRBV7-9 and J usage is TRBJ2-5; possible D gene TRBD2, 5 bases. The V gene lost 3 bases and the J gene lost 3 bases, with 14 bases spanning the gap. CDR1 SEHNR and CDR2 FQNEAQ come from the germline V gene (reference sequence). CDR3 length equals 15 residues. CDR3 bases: TGTGCCAGCAGCTTGGAAAGCAGCGGAAAAGAGACCCAGTACTTC. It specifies CASSLESSGKETQYF.

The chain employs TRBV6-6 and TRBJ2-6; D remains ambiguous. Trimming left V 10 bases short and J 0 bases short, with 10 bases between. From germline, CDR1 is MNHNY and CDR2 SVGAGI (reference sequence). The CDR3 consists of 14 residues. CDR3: CAIPDRSGANVLTF. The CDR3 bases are TGTGCCATCCCCGACCGCTCTGGGGCCAACGTCCTGACTTTC.

In DNA form, the CDR3 reads TGTGCCAGCAGCTTAAGGGCGGGGGAAGTTTACGAGCAGTACTTC. This gives the protein CASSLRAGEVYEQYF. The chain uses TRBV7-8 and TRBJ2-7, with TRBD2 matching 7 bases. CDR3 length equals 15 residues. Germline-derived CDR1 and CDR2 are SGHVS and FQNEAQ. Losses at the gene ends were 2 bases for V and 4 bases for J; bases not matched to a gene: 8. Full variable domain (rest looked up from reference TRBV7-8 and TRBJ2-7): GAGVSQSPRYKVAKRGQDVALRCDPISGHVSLFWYQQALGQGPEFLTYFQNEAQLDKSGLPSDRFFAERPEGSVSTLKIQRTQQEDSAVYLCASSLRAGEVYEQYFGPGTRLTVT.

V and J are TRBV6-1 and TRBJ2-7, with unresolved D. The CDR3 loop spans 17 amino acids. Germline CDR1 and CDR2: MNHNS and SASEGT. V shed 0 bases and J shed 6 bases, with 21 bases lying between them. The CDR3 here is CASSEAYFPPKGGEQYF. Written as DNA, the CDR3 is TGTGCCAGCAGTGAAGCGTATTTTCCTCCTAAGGGTGGCGAGCAGTACTTC.

The CDR3, as DNA: TGTGCCAGCAGCTTAGTACTGGCGGGACTAGGGCAGGAGACCCAGTACTTC. Translated, it gives CASSLVLAGLGQETQYF. This chain joins TRBV7-6 and TRBJ2-5, with 8 bases lining up with TRBD2. Germline assignment: CDR1 SGHVS and CDR2 FNYEAQ. V lost 1 base, J lost 5 bases, and 12 bases stayed unmatched. The length of the CDR3 is 17 residues.

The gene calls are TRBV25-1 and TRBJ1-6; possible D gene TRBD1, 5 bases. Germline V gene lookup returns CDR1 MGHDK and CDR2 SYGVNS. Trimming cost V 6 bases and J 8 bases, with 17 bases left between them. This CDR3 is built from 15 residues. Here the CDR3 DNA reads TGTGCCAGCAGAAGGAACGGGGCAGGGCATTCACCCCTCCACTTT. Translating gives CASRRNGAGHSPLHF.

CDR3 sequence reads: CASSSLRQMAEQFF. The CDR3 DNA follows: TGTGCCAGCAGTTCACTTCGACAGATGGCTGAGCAGTTCTTC. The chain uses TRBV5-6 and TRBJ2-1; perhaps TRBD1 as D (5 bases). Germline CDR1 is SGHDT and CDR2 is YYEEEE. The germline V and J ends were trimmed by 5 bases and 9 bases, with 18 bases remaining between them. This CDR3 has 14 residues.

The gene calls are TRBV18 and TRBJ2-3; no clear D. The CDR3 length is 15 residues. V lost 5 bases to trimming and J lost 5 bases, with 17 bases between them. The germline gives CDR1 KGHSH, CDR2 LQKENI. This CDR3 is CASSSSVPAGDTQYF. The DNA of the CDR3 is TGTGCCAGCTCATCGTCAGTACCAGCAGGAGATACGCAGTATTTT.

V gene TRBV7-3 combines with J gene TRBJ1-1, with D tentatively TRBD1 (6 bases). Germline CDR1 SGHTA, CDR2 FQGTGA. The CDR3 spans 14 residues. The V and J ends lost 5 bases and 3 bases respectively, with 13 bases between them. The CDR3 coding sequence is TGTGCCAGCAGCCTCTCCGACAGGTACACTGAAGCTTTCTTT. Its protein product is CASSLSDRYTEAFF. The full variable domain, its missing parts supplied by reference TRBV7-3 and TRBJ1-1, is GAGVSQTPSNKVTEKGKYVELRCDPISGHTALYWYRQSLGQGPEFLIYFQGTGAADDSGLPNDRFFAVRPEGSVSTLKIQRTERGDSAVYLCASSLSDRYTEAFFGQGTRLTVV.

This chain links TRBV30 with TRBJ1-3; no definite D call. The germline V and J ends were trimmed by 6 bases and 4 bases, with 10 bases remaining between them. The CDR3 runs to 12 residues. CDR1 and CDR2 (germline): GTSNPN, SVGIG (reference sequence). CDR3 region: CACHPRGNTIYF. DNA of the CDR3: TGTGCCTGCCACCCTAGGGGAAACACCATATATTTT.

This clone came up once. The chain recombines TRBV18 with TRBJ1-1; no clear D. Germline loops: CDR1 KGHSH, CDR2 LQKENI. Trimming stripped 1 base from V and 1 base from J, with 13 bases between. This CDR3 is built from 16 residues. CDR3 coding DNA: TGTGCCAGCTCACCACGGCCATCGCTAGAGAACACTGAAGCTTTCTTT. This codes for CASSPRPSLENTEAFF.

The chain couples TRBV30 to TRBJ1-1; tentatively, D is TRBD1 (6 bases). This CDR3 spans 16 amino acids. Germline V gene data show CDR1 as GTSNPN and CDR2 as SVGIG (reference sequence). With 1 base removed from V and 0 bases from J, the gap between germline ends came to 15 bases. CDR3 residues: CAWSAQGQHMNTEAFF. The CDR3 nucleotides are TGTGCCTGGAGTGCACAAGGACAGCACATGAACACTGAAGCTTTCTTT.

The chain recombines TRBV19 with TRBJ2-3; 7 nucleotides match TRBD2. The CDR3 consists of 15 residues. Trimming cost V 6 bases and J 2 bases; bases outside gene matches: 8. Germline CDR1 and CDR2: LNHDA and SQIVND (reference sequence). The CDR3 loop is CASRDIAGYTDTQYF. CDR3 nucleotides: TGTGCCAGTAGGGACATAGCGGGTTACACAGATACGCAGTATTTT.

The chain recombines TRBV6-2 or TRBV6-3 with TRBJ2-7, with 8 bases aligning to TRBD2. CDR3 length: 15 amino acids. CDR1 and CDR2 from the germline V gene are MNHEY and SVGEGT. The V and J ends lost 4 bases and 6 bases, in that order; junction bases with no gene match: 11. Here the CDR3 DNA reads TGTGCCAGCAGTTCGGCGGGGGGTCAAGCGGGCGAGCAGTACTTC. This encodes CASSSAGGQAGEQYF.

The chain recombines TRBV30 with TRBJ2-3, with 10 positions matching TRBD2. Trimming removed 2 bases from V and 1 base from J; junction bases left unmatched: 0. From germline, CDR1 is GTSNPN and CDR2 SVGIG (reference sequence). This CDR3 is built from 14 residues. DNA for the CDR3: TGTGCCTGGAGTCTAGCGGGGGGCACAGATACGCAGTATTTT. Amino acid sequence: CAWSLAGGTDTQYF.

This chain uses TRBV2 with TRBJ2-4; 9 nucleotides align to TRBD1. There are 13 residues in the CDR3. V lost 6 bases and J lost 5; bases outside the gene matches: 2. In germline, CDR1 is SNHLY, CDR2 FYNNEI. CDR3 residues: CASSRDRENIQYF. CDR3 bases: TGTGCCAGCAGCCGGGACAGGGAAAACATTCAGTACTTC.

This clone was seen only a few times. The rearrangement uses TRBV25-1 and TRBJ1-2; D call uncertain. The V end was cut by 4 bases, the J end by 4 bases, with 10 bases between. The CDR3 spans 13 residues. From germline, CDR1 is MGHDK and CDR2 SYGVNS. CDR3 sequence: CASSGFLGYGYTF. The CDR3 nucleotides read TGTGCCAGCAGTGGTTTCCTGGGCTATGGCTACACCTTC.

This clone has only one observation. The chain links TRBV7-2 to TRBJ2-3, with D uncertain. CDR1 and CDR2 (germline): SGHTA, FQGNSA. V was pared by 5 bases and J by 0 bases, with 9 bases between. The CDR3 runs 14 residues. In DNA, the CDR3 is TGTGCCAGCAGCAAAGCCTCTAGCACAGATACGCAGTATTTT. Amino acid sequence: CASSKASSTDTQYF.

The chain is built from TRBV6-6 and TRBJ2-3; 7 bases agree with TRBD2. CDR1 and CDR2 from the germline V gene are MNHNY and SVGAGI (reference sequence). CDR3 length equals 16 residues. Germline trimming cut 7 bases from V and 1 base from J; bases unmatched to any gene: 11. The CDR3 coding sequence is TGTGCCAGCAACAAACTAGCGCCTTATGGCACAGATACGCAGTATTTT. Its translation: CASNKLAPYGTDTQYF.

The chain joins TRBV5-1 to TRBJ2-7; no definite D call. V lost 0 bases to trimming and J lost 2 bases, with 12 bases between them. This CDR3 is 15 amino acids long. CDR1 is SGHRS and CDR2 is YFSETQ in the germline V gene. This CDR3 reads CASSLVELPTYEQYF. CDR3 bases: TGCGCCAGCAGCTTGGTGGAACTTCCGACCTACGAGCAGTACTTC.